Listed below are T cell receptor beta chains from one sample, sequenced in a study of blood T cell repertoires in COVID-19. Sequencing used immunoSEQ multiplex PCR; TCRdb keeps in-frame clones, though not all of them. Of about 230,000 clones listed, 88% are singletons. The sequenced sample was PBMCs or T cells enriched from blood (not recorded which). The receptor set was obtained from a woman aged 35 to 49 with acute COVID-19. CDR3s include the opening cysteine and the closing phenylalanine or tryptophan. D genes are given only for firm matches. The size of a clone is reported for some rows only, either as once, few or many, or as a class for expanded clones.

clone size	V gene	D gene	J gene	CDR3 protein	CDR3 DNA
-	TRBV30	-	TRBJ1-2	CAWNHGRIGDGYTF	TGTGCCTGGAATCACGGAAGAATAGGAGATGGCTACACCTTC
-	TRBV12-5	-	TRBJ1-5	CASGLGLDRRNQPQHF	TGTGCTAGTGGTTTGGGCCTCGACAGGAGGAATCAGCCCCAGCATTTT
few	TRBV2	-	TRBJ1-6	CASSANRVYNSPLHF	TGTGCCAGCAGTGCCAACCGGGTCTATAATTCACCCCTCCACTTT
-	TRBV24-1	TRBD1	TRBJ2-1	CATNPGGTGDEQFF	TGTGCCACCAACCCGGGCGGGACAGGCGATGAGCAGTTCTTC
-	TRBV6-4	TRBD2	TRBJ2-1	CASSDDSSGRASEQFF	TGTGCCAGCAGTGATGACTCTAGCGGGAGGGCCAGTGAGCAGTTCTTC
-	TRBV4-3	TRBD1	TRBJ1-6	CASSQDLTGWRGSPLHF	TGCGCCAGCAGCCAAGATCTGACAGGGTGGAGAGGTTCACCCCTCCACTTT
-	TRBV5-1	-	TRBJ1-1	CASSPRPGSQSAFF	TGCGCCAGCAGCCCGCGCCCGGGGTCGCAGAGCGCTTTCTTT
-	TRBV7-2	-	TRBJ1-6	CASSRGANSPLHF	TGTGCCAGCAGCCGGGGGGCTAATTCACCCCTCCACTTT
-	TRBV7-8	-	TRBJ1-3	CASSLAAGGNTIYF	TGTGCCAGCAGCTTAGCAGCAGGGGGAAACACCATATATTTT
-	TRBV5-1	-	TRBJ1-5	CASSPGVNQPQHF	TGCGCCAGCAGCCCCGGAGTGAATCAGCCCCAGCATTTT
-	TRBV12-5	-	TRBJ1-1	CASGHKGAITEAFF	TGTGCTAGTGGCCACAAAGGGGCGATCACTGAAGCTTTCTTT
once	TRBV27	-	TRBJ2-7	CASSLQRSSYEQYF	TGTGCCAGCAGTTTGCAGAGGAGCTCCTACGAGCAGTACTTC
-	TRBV2	TRBD2	TRBJ2-1	CASSLAGSLNEQFF	TGTGCCAGCAGTCTAGCGGGATCATTGAATGAGCAGTTCTTC
-	TRBV30	TRBD1	TRBJ2-5	CAWSGLGTGEETQYF	TGTGCCTGGAGCGGTTTAGGGACAGGGGAAGAGACCCAGTACTTC
-	TRBV18	TRBD1	TRBJ1-5	CASSPETGRQPQHF	TGTGCCAGCTCACCAGAGACAGGGCGTCAGCCCCAGCATTTT
-	TRBV4-3	TRBD1	TRBJ1-2	CASSQDKDRVHYTF	TGCGCCAGCAGCCAAGACAAAGACAGGGTCCACTACACCTTC
once	TRBV7-8	-	TRBJ2-3	CASSTSAPGSTDTQYF	-
-	TRBV7-8	-	TRBJ2-1	CASSLERGSSYNEQFF	TGTGCCAGCAGCTTAGAACGCGGAAGCTCCTACAATGAGCAGTTCTTC
-	TRBV30	-	TRBJ1-3	CAWSVQGNTIYF	TGTGCCTGGAGTGTACAGGGAAACACCATATATTTT
-	TRBV7-9	-	TRBJ2-3	CASSNTGITDTQYF	TGTGCCAGCAGTAATACAGGGATCACAGATACGCAGTATTTT
-	TRBV11-2	-	TRBJ2-7	CASSLVGAGEQYF	TGTGCCAGCAGCTTAGTCGGGGCGGGAGAGCAGTACTTC
-	TRBV7-2	-	TRBJ1-5	CASSLLGGQPQHF	TGTGCCAGCAGCTTACTGGGGGGGCAGCCCCAGCATTTT